A single sample is the source of the 8 T cell receptor beta chains below, sequenced in a study of shared clonotypes between healthy human individuals. Generated by immunoSEQ multiplex PCR, the TCRdb table keeps only in-frame clones and is missing some. The table includes some 1,100,000 clones, approximately 80% detected once. The sample was memory CD4+ T cells from PBMCs. Described subset: CD45RA-negative fraction. The receptors derive from a man between 18 and 35 years old in good health. Some clones in this sample may be carry-over from other donors' samples.

This clone was counted only a few times. This sequence joins TRBV6-1 and TRBJ2-1; no definite D call. Germline-derived CDR1 and CDR2 are MNHNS and SASEGT. This CDR3 is built from 15 residues. The V and J ends lost 7 bases and 6 bases respectively, with 19 bases between them. The CDR3 spells CASIPFDDGVNEQFF. CDR3 sequence (DNA): TGTGCCAGCATTCCCTTTGACGATGGGGTCAATGAGCAGTTCTTC.

The chain links TRBV10-3 to TRBJ2-2; TRBD1 aligns across 8 bases. Per the germline V gene, CDR1 is ENHRY and CDR2 is SYGVKD. The V and J ends lost 6 bases and 1 base, in that order; junction bases with no gene match: 1. The CDR3 runs to 14 residues. This CDR3 is CAISRGRNTGELFF. DNA for the CDR3: TGTGCCATCAGCAGGGGGCGGAACACCGGGGAGCTGTTTTTT.

This chain joins TRBV2 and TRBJ2-7; TRBD2 is a possible D gene (5 bases). Germline V lookup: CDR1 SNHLY, CDR2 FYNNEI. CDR3 length equals 12 residues. The V end lost 7 bases, the J end lost 6 bases, and 13 bases lay between the germline ends. CDR3 nucleotides: TGTGCCAGCACTAGAGGGTCTGGCGAGCAGTACTTC. It encodes CASTRGSGEQYF.

The V and J genes are TRBV19 and TRBJ1-5; 8 positions match TRBD1. The CDR3 length is 14 residues. Per germline, CDR1 LNHDA and CDR2 SQIVND (reference sequence). V gave up 7 bases and J gave up 6 bases; unmatched junction bases: 8. CDR3 in amino acids: CASTGLQGGQPQHF. The CDR3 DNA reads as TGTGCCAGTACAGGGTTACAGGGGGGTCAGCCCCAGCATTTT.

The chain is built from TRBV18 and TRBJ2-1; the match to TRBD2 covers 8 bases. From germline, CDR1 is KGHSH and CDR2 LQKENI. The CDR3 is 14 amino acids. V lost 3 bases to trimming and J lost 10 bases; unmatched junction nucleotides: 8. The CDR3 DNA follows: TGTGCCAGCTCACCGACAGCGGGAGCCCGCGAGCAGTTCTTC. Amino acids: CASSPTAGAREQFF.

The V gene is TRBV5-1, the J gene TRBJ1-2; TRBD1 might be the D (6 bases). Trimming cost V 2 bases and J 6 bases, with 14 bases left between them. Germline CDR1 reads SGHRS; CDR2 reads YFSETQ. The CDR3 loop spans 14 amino acids. Here the CDR3 reads CASSLGWAGDGYTF. In nucleotides, the CDR3 is TGCGCCAGCAGCTTAGGGTGGGCAGGGGATGGCTACACCTTC. Filled out from reference TRBV5-1 and TRBJ1-2, the complete variable domain reads KAGVTQTPRYLIKTRGQQVTLSCSPISGHRSVSWYQQTPGQGLQFLFEYFSETQRNKGNFPGRFSGRQFSNSRSEMNVSTLELGDSALYLCASSLGWAGDGYTFGSGTRLTVV.

This clone was detected only a few times. The J gene is TRBJ1-3, the V gene TRBV6-1; D is perhaps TRBD1 (5 bases). Germline CDR1 reads MNHNS; CDR2 reads SASEGT. The CDR3 contains 15 residues. The V and J ends lost 2 bases and 4 bases respectively, with 12 bases between them. Here the CDR3 reads CASSESGHSGNTIYF. The DNA for the CDR3 is TGTGCCAGCAGTGAATCAGGACATTCAGGAAACACCATATATTTT.

The J gene is TRBJ2-1, the V gene TRBV28; 8 bases are shared with TRBD2. The V gene end was trimmed by 7 bases and the J gene end by 9 bases; junction bases not matched to a gene: 14. The CDR3 has 15 residues. Germline assignment: CDR1 MDHEN and CDR2 SYDVKM. The CDR3 spells CASTPGAGATGEQFF. CDR3 in DNA: TGTGCCAGCACCCCGGGAGCGGGAGCCACGGGTGAGCAGTTCTTC.